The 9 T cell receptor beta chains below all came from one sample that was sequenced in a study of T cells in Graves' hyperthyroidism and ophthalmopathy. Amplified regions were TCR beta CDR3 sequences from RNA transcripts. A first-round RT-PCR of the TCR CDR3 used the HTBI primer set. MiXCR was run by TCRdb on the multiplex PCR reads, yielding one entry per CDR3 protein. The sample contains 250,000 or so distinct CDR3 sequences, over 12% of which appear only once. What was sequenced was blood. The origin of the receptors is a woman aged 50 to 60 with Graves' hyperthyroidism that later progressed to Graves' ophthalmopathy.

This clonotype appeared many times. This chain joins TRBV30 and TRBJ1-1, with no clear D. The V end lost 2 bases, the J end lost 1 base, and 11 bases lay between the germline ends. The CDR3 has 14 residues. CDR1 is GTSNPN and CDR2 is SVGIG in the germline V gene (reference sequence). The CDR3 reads CAWSSPPGNTEAFF. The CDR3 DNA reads TGTGCCTGGAGTTCACCACCGGGGAACACTGAAGCTTTCTTT.

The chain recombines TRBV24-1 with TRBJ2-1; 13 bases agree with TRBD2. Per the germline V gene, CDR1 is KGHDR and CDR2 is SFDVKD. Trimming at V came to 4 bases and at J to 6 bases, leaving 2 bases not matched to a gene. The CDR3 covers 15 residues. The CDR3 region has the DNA TGTGCCACCAGTGACCGACTAGCGGGAGGCAATGAGCAGTTCTTC. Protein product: CATSDRLAGGNEQFF.

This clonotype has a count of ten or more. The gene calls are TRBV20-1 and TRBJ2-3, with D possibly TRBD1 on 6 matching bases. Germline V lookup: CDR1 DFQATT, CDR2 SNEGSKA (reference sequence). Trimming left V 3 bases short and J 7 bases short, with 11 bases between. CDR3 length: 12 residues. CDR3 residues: CSASAGANTQYF. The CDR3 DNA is TGCAGTGCTAGCGCAGGGGCAAATACGCAGTATTTT.

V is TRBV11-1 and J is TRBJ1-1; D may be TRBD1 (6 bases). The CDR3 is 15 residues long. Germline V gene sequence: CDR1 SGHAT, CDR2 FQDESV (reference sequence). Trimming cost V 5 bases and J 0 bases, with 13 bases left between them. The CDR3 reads CASSHRDRMNTEAFF. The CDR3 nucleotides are TGTGCCAGCAGCCACAGGGACCGCATGAACACTGAAGCTTTCTTT.

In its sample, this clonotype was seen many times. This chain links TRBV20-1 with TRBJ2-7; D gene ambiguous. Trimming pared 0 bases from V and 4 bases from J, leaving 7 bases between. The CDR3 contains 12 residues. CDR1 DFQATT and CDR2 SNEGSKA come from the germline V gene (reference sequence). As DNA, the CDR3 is TGCAGTGCTAGAGAGAACCTTTACGAGCAGTACTTC. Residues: CSARENLYEQYF.

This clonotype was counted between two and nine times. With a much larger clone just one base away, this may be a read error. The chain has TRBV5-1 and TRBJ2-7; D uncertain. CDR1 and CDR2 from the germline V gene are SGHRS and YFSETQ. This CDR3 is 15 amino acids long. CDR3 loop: CAGSLFLGGDDLQYF. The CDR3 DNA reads TGCGCCGGCAGCTTGTTCCTGGGCGGAGACGACCTGCAGTACTTC.

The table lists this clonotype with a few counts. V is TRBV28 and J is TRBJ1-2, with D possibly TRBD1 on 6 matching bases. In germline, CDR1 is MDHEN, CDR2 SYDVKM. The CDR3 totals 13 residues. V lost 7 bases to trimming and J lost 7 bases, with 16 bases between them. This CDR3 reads CASISQGSSGYTF. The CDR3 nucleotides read TGTGCCAGCATCTCCCAGGGGAGTAGTGGCTACACCTTC.

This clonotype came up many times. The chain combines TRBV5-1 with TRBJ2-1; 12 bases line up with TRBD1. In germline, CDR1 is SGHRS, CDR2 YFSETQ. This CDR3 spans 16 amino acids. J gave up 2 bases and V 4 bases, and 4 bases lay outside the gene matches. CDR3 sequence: CASSEGQGATYNEQFF. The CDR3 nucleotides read TGCGCCAGCAGCGAGGGACAGGGGGCAACCTACAATGAGCAGTTCTTC.

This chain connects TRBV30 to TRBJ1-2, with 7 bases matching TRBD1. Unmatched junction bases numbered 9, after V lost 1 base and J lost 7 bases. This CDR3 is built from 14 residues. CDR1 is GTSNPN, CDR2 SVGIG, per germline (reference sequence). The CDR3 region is CAWSEGQRSSGYTF. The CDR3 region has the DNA TGTGCCTGGAGTGAGGGACAGAGAAGTTCTGGCTACACCTTC.